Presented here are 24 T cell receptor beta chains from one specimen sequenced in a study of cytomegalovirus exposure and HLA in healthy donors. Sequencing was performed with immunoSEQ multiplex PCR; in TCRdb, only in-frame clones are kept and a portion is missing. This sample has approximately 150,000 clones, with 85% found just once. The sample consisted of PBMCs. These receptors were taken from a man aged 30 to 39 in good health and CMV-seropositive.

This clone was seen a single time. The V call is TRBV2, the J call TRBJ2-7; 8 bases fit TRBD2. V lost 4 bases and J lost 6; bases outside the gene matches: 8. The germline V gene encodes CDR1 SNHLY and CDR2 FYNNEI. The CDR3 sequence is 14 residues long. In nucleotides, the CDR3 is TGTGCCAGCAGTGCCGGGACCCGGGGGGGCGAGCAGTACTTC. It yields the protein CASSAGTRGGEQYF.

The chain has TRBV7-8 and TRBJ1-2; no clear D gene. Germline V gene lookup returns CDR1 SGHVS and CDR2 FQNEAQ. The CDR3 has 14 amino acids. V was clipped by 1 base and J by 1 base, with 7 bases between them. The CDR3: CASSLGELNYGYTF. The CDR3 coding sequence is TGTGCCAGCAGCTTAGGGGAGCTTAACTATGGCTACACCTTC.

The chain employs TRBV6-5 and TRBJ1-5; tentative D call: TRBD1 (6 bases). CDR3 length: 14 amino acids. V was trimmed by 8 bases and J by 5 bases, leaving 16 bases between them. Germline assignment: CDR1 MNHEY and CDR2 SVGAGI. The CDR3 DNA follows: TGTGCCAGCCGAAGGGGAGGGGGTCATCAGCCCCAGCATTTT. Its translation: CASRRGGGHQPQHF.

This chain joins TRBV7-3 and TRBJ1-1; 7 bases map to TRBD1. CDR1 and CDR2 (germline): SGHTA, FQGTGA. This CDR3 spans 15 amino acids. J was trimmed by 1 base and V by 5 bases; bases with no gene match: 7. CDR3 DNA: TGTGCCAGCAGCCAACCGGGACAGCGGAACACTGAAGCTTTCTTT. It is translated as CASSQPGQRNTEAFF.

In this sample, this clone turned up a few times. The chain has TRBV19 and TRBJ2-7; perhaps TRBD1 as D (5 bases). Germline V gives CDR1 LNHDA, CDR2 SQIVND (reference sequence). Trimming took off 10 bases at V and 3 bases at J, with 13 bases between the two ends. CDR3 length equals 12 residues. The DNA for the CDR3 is TGTGCCACCGTCCCCGACAGCTACGAGCAGTACTTC. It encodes CATVPDSYEQYF.

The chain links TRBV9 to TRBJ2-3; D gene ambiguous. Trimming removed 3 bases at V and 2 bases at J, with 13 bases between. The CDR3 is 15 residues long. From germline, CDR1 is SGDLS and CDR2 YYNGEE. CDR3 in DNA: TGTGCCAGCAGCGCCCCAATTGAGGACACAGATACGCAGTATTTT. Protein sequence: CASSAPIEDTDTQYF. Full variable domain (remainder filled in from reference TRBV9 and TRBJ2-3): DSGVTQTPKHLITATGQRVTLRCSPRSGDLSVYWYQQSLDQGLQFLIQYYNGEERAKGNILERFSAQQFPDLHSELNLSSLELGDSALYFCASSAPIEDTDTQYFGPGTRLTVL.

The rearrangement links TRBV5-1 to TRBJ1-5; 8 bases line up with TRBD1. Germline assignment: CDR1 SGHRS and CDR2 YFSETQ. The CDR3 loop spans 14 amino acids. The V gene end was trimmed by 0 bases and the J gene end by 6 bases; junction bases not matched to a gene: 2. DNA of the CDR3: TGCGCCAGCAGCTTGGGGACAGGGCGTCAGCCCCAGCATTTT. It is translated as CASSLGTGRQPQHF.

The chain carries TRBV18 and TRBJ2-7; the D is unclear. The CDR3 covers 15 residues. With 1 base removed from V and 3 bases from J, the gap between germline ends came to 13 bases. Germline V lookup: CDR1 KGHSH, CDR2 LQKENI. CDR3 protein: CASSPRNLRVYEQYF. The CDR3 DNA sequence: TGTGCCAGCTCACCACGAAACCTACGGGTCTACGAGCAGTACTTC.

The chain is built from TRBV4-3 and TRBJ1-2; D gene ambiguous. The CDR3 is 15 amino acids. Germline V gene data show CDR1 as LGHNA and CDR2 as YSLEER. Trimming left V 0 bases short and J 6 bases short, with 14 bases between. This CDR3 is CASSQDSRSRNGYTF. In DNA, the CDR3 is TGCGCCAGCAGCCAAGATAGTAGGTCGCGGAATGGCTACACCTTC.

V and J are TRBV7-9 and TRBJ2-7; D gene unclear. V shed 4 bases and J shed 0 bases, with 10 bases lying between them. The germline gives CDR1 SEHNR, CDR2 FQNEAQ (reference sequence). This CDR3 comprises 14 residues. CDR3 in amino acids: CASSSSQSSYEQYF. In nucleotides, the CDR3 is TGTGCCAGCAGCTCTTCACAGAGCTCCTACGAGCAGTACTTC.

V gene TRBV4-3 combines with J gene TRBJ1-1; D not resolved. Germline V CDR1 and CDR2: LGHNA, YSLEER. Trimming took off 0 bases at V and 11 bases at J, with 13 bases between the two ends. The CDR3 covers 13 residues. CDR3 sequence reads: CASSQERGPEAFF. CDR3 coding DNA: TGCGCCAGCAGCCAAGAGCGGGGTCCGGAGGCTTTCTTT.

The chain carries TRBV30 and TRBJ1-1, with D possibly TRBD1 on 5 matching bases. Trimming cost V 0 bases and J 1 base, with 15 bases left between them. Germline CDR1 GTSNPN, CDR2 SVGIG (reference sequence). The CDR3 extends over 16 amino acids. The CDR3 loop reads CAWSVVGGGRNTEAFF. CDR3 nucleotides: TGTGCCTGGAGTGTAGTCGGGGGGGGAAGGAACACTGAAGCTTTCTTT.

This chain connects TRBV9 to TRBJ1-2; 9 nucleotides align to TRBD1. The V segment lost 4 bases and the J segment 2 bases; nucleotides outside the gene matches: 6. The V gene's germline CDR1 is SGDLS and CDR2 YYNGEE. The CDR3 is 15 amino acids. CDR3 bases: TGTGCCAGCAGCCCGACGACAGGGGGAAACTATGGCTACACCTTC. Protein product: CASSPTTGGNYGYTF.

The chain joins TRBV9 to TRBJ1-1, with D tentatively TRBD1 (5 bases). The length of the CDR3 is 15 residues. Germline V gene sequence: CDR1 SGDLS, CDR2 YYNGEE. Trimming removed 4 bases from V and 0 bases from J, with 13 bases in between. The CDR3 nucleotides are TGTGCCAGCAGCAAAGGGGTCGGTATGAACACTGAAGCTTTCTTT. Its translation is CASSKGVGMNTEAFF.

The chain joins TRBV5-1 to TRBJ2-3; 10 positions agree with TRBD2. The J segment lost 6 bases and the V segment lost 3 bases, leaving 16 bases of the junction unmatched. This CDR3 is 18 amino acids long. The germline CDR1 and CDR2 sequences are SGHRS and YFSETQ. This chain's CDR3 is CASSWPPSGGLLRDTQYF. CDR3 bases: TGCGCCAGCAGCTGGCCCCCTAGCGGGGGCCTCCTTCGTGATACGCAGTATTTT.

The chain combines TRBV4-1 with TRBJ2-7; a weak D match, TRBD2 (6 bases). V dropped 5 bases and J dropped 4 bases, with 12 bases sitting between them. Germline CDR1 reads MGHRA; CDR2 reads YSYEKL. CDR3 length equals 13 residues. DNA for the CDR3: TGCGCCAGCAGCTCCCAACGGGGGTACGAGCAGTACTTC. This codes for CASSSQRGYEQYF.

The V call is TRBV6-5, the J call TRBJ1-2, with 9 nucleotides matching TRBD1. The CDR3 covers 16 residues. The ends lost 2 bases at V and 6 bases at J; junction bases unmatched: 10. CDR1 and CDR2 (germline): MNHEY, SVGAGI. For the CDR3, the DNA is TGTGCCAGCAGTTACCGGACAGGGGTTGTCCTGCATGGCTACACCTTC. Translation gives CASSYRTGVVLHGYTF.

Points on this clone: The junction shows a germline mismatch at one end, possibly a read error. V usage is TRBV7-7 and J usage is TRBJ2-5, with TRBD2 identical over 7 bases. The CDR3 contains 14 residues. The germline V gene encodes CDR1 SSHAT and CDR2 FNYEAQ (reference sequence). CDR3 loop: CASSLGRGGETQYF. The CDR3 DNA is TGTGCTAGCAGTCTGGGCCGGGGAGGGGAGACCCAGTACTTC.

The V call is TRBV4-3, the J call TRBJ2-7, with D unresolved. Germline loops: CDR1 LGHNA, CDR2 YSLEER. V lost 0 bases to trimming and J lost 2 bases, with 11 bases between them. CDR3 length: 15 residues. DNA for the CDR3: TGCGCCAGCAGCCAAGATATAACAAGAACCTACGAGCAGTACTTC. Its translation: CASSQDITRTYEQYF.

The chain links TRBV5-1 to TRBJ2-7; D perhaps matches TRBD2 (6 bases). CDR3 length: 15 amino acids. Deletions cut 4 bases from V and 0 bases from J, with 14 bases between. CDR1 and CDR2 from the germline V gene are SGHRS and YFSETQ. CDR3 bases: TGCGCCAGCAGCCAGGGACGGGGGTTCTCCTACGAGCAGTACTTC. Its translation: CASSQGRGFSYEQYF.

As DNA, the CDR3 is TGTGCCAGCAGTCAGGGGCTGAACACTGAAGCTTTCTTT. It yields the protein CASSQGLNTEAFF. The V call is TRBV6-5, the J call TRBJ1-1, with D possibly being TRBD1 (6 bases). The V end was cut by 5 bases, the J end by 0 bases, with 7 bases between. The germline CDR1 and CDR2 sequences are MNHEY and SVGAGI. The CDR3 is 13 amino acids.

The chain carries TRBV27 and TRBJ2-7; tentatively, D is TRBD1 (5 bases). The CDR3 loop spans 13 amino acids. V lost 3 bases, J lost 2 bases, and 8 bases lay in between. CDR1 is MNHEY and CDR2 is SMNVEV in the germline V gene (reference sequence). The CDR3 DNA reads TGTGCCAGCAGTTTGCACAGGACCTACGAGCAGTACTTC. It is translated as CASSLHRTYEQYF.

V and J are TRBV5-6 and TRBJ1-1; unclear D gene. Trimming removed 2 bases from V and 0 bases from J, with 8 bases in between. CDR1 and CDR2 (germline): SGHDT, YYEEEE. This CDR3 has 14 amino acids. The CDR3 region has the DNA TGTGCCAGCAGCTTTCAGGTCCTGAACACTGAAGCTTTCTTT. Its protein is CASSFQVLNTEAFF.

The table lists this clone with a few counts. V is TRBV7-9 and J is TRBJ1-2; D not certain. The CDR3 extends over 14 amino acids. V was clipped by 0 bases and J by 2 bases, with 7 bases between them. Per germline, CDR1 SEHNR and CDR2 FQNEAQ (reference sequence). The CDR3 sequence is CASSLASGNYGYTF. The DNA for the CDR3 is TGTGCCAGCAGCTTAGCATCCGGGAACTATGGCTACACCTTC.